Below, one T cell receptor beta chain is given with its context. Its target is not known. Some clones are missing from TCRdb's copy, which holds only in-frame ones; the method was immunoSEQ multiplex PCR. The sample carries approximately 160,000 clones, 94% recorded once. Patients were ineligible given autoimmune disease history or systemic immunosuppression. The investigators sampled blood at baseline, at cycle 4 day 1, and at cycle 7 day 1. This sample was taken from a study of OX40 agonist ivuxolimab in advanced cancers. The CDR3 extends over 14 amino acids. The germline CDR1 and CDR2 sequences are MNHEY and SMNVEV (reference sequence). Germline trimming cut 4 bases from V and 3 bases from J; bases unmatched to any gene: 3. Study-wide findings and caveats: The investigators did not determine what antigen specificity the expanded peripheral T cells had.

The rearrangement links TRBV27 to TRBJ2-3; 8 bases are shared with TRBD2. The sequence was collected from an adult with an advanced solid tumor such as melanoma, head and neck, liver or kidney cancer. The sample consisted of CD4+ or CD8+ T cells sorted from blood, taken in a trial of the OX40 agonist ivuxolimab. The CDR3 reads CASSWGLGTDTQYF. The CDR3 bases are TGTGCCAGCAGTTGGGGACTAGGTACAGATACGCAGTATTTT.